One and the same sample provided the 6 T cell receptor beta chains below, sequenced in a study of T cells in Graves' hyperthyroidism and ophthalmopathy. The CDR3 regions of TCR beta were amplified from RNA transcripts. The HTBI primer set drove a first-round RT-PCR of the TCR CDR3. TCRdb re-analysed the multiplex PCR reads in MiXCR, keeping a single row per CDR3 protein. The data hold a few hundred thousand distinct CDR3 sequences, with about 15% observed a single time. Sequenced: blood. The receptors were gathered from a woman aged 30 to 39 with Graves' hyperthyroidism.

The chain's CDR3 is CASSLGSGTWGGELFF. The CDR3 DNA sequence: TGTGCCAGCAGCTTAGGCAGCGGGACCTGGGGCGGGGAGCTGTTTTTT. This rearrangement joins TRBV7-9 to TRBJ2-2; 7 nucleotides line up with TRBD2. This CDR3 spans 16 amino acids. The germline V gene has CDR1 SEHNR and CDR2 FQNEAQ (reference sequence). The V segment lost 1 base and the J segment 7 bases; nucleotides outside the gene matches: 9.

The CDR3 bases are TGTGCCAGCAGCTTGGTTAAGGGACTAGTGGGGTACGAGCAGTACTTC. Translated: CASSLVKGLVGYEQYF. V usage is TRBV5-6 and J usage is TRBJ2-7; 8 positions match TRBD2. The CDR3 extends over 16 amino acids. CDR1 and CDR2 (germline): SGHDT, YYEEEE. After removal of 0 bases from V and 4 bases from J, the junction contained 9 bases not matched to a gene.

This clonotype occurred many times. CDR3 sequence reads: CASSSPDRGFGDTQYF. Here the CDR3 DNA reads TGTGCCAGCAGTTCCCCGGACAGGGGCTTCGGAGATACGCAGTATTTT. This rearrangement joins TRBV28 to TRBJ2-3; 9 bases are a match to TRBD1. The CDR3 is 16 residues long. V was clipped by 4 bases and J by 5 bases; unmatched bases: 10. Germline values: CDR1 MDHEN, CDR2 SYDVKM.

The gene calls are TRBV6-1 and TRBJ2-7; 8 bases are shared with TRBD2. This CDR3 region has 14 residues. Germline loops: CDR1 MNHNS, CDR2 SASEGT. V shed 5 bases and J 3 bases; nucleotides not matched to a gene: 6. CDR3: CASSITGLVYEQYF. In DNA, the CDR3 is TGTGCCAGCAGTATAACGGGACTAGTCTACGAGCAGTACTTC.

About this clonotype: A clone one base away is much larger, so this may be a read error. This chain links TRBV30 with TRBJ2-5, with unresolved D. The CDR3 is 11 residues long. V dropped 2 bases and J dropped 3 bases, with 4 bases sitting between them. Germline V gene sequence: CDR1 GTSNPN, CDR2 SVGIG (reference sequence). The CDR3 nucleotides read TGTGCCTGGAGTCTTAAAGAGACCCAGTACTTC. Protein: CAWSLKETQYF.

A few counts support this clonotype. The rearrangement links TRBV7-9 to TRBJ2-7; D unclear. There are 13 residues in the CDR3. Looked up from germline, CDR1 is SEHNR and CDR2 is FQNEAQ (reference sequence). The germline V and J ends were trimmed by 5 bases and 2 bases, with 10 bases remaining between them. The CDR3 DNA reads TGTGCCAGCAGCCGAGGACCCCCCTACGAGCAGTACTTC. It yields the protein CASSRGPPYEQYF.